This note documents a single T cell receptor (beta chain) sequence. Its antigen is not identified. This sample is part of a study of cytomegalovirus exposure and HLA in healthy donors. General study points: Many donors carried some public TCRs, although rarity characterized most TCR sequences. Researchers catalogued roughly 170 TCR beta chains as cytomegalovirus-associated.

Sequencing used immunoSEQ multiplex PCR; TCRdb keeps in-frame clones, though not all of them. The sample carries 150,000 to 180,000 clones, around nine tenths recorded once. The receptor was derived from a man between 18 and 35 years old in good health and CMV-seropositive. The sequenced sample consisted of PBMCs.

The chain's CDR3 is CAWSVSGGHEQYF. The CDR3 bases are TGTGCCTGGAGTGTATCAGGGGGCCACGAGCAGTACTTC. The chain employs TRBV30 and TRBJ2-7, with TRBD1 matching over 8 bases. The CDR3 totals 13 residues. Germline assignment: CDR1 GTSNPN and CDR2 SVGIG (reference sequence). J was trimmed by 5 bases and V by 0 bases; bases with no gene match: 3.